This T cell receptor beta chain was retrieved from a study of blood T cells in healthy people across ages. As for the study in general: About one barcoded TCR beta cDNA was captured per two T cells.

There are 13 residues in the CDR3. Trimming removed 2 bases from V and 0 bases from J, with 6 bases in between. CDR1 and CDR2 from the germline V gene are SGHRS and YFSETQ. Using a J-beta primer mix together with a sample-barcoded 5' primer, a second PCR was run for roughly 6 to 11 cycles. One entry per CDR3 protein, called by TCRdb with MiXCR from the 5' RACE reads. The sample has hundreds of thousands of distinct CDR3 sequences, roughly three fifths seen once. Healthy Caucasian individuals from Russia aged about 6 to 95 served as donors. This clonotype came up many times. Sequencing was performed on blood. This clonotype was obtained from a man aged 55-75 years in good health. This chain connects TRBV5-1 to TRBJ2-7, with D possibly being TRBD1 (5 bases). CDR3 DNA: TGCGCCAGCAGCTTACAGGACTCCTACGAGCAGTACTTC. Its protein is CASSLQDSYEQYF.